This T cell receptor beta chain derives from a study of shared T cell receptors in the human thymus. Germline V gene sequence: CDR1 SGHTA, CDR2 FQGTGA. Trimming removed 0 bases from V and 6 bases from J, with 8 bases in between. This CDR3 spans 13 amino acids. Sequencing was performed with immunoSEQ multiplex PCR; in TCRdb, only in-frame clones are kept and a portion is missing. The table records tens of thousands of clones, roughly 96% of them present only once. Specimen: thymocytes. V usage is TRBV7-3 and J usage is TRBJ1-1; no clear D. The source of this sequence is a human donor. The CDR3 is CASSLTDWAEAFF. The CDR3 region has the DNA TGTGCCAGCAGCTTAACGGACTGGGCTGAAGCTTTCTTT. The entire variable domain, with the rest obtained from reference TRBV7-3 and TRBJ1-1, is as follows: GAGVSQTPSNKVTEKGKYVELRCDPISGHTALYWYRQSLGQGPEFLIYFQGTGAADDSGLPNDRFFAVRPEGSVSTLKIQRTERGDSAVYLCASSLTDWAEAFFGQGTRLTVV.